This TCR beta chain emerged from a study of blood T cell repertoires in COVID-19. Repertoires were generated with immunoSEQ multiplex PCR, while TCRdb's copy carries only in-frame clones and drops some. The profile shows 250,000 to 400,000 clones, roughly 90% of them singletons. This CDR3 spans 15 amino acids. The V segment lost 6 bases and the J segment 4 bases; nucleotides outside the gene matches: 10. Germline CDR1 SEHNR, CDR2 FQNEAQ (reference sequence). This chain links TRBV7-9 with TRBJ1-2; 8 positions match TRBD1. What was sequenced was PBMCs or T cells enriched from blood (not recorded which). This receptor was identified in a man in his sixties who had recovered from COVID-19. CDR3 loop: CASSRMTGAAYGYTF. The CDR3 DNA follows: TGTGCCAGCAGTCGCATGACAGGGGCAGCCTATGGCTACACCTTC.